This T cell receptor beta chain is from a study of a mutant IDH1 vaccine in newly diagnosed glioma. As for the study in general: First vaccine doses came 4-6 weeks after radiotherapy alone, or with temozolomide cycles. Study-wide findings and caveats: Vaccination induced immune responses in roughly 93% of patients.

Some clones are missing from TCRdb's copy, which holds only in-frame ones; the method was immunoSEQ multiplex PCR. The data show some 30,000 clones, about 80% seen once. Time point described: week 47, end of study. The content of each vaccine dose was 300 ug of mutant IDH1 20-mer peptide, and topical imiquimod accompanied it. The V gene lost 1 base and the J gene lost 6 bases, with 16 bases spanning the gap. Germline V gene data show CDR1 as LNHDA and CDR2 as SQIVND (reference sequence). The CDR3 contains 16 residues. A single count supports this clone. The antigen is undetermined. The specimen comprised PBMCs, sampled from a glioma patient whose treatment included an IDH1 peptide vaccine. The chain links TRBV19 to TRBJ1-5; possible D gene TRBD1, 5 bases. The sequence was collected from a man aged 25-40 years with glioma. CDR3 protein: CASSIGRQPGRQPQHF. CDR3 bases: TGTGCCAGTAGTATAGGGAGACAGCCGGGACGTCAGCCCCAGCATTTT.